A selection of T cell receptor beta chains follows, all from one sample in a study of blood T cell repertoires in COVID-19. TCRdb's copy holds only in-frame clones and misses some; the assay was immunoSEQ multiplex PCR. The sample gives about 400,000 clones, about nine tenths of which show up once; less than 2% is in the top ten. Sequencing was performed on PBMCs or T cells enriched from blood (not recorded which). Receptors were obtained from a woman aged 25 to 39 who had recovered from COVID-19. The CDR3 runs from the conserved cysteine through the conserved F or W. The order of the fields is clone size, V gene, J gene, D gene, CDR3 protein, CDR3 DNA. The D gene is left open where the match is weak. Where a row states a size, it is once, few, many or the class of an expanded clone; other rows omit it.

NA	TRBV29-1	TRBJ2-1	TRBD1	CSEDRGSEQFF	TGCAGCGAAGACAGGGGTAGCGAGCAGTTCTTC
NA	TRBV28	TRBJ2-7	TRBD1	CASSHRDRGYEQYF	TGTGCCAGCAGTCACCGGGACAGGGGTTACGAGCAGTACTTC
NA	TRBV5-6	TRBJ1-2	NA	CASSSPLNYGYTF	TGTGCCAGCAGCTCTCCTCTTAACTATGGCTACACCTTC
NA	TRBV3-1/TRBV3-2	TRBJ1-6	NA	CASSQVGGFESPLHF	TGTGCCAGCAGCCAAGTAGGGGGATTCGAATCACCCCTCCACTTT
NA	TRBV6-4	TRBJ2-1	NA	CASSDDAGASYNEQFF	TGTGCCAGCAGTGACGATGCTGGGGCCTCCTACAATGAGCAGTTCTTC
NA	TRBV2	TRBJ1-4	TRBD1	CASIKGAGEKLFF	TGTGCCAGCATAAAGGGGGCGGGGGAAAAACTGTTTTTT
NA	TRBV11-2	TRBJ2-3	NA	CASSLALTSTQYF	TGTGCCAGCAGCTTAGCCCTCACATCTACGCAGTATTTT
NA	TRBV5-1	TRBJ2-5	TRBD1	CASSPRTGARETQYF	TGCGCCAGCAGCCCCCGGACAGGGGCGCGGGAGACCCAGTACTTC
NA	TRBV19	TRBJ2-1	TRBD1	CASSITDRVYEQFF	TGTGCCAGTAGTATAACCGACAGGGTTTATGAGCAGTTCTTC
NA	TRBV5-1	TRBJ2-7	NA	CASSGSRQAAYEQYF	TGCGCCAGCAGCGGAAGTCGACAGGCGGCCTACGAGCAGTACTTC
few	TRBV28	TRBJ2-1	TRBD2	CASGLTSVTYNEQFF	TGTGCCAGCGGGCTGACTAGCGTAACCTACAATGAGCAGTTCTTC
NA	TRBV4-2	TRBJ1-4	NA	CASSQEKGHGEKLFF	TGTGCCAGCAGCCAAGAAAAGGGACATGGAGAAAAACTGTTTTTT
NA	TRBV9	TRBJ2-7	NA	CASSVDGTEQYF	TGTGCCAGCAGCGTAGATGGCACCGAGCAGTACTTC
NA	TRBV5-1	TRBJ1-5	NA	CASSLLTDQPQHF	TGCGCCAGCAGCTTGTTAACAGATCAGCCCCAGCATTTT
NA	TRBV9	TRBJ2-2	NA	CASSPRRESYTGELFF	TGTGCCAGCAGCCCACGCCGGGAGTCCTACACCGGGGAGCTGTTTTTT
NA	TRBV6-1	TRBJ1-5	NA	CASSEAKAHQPQHF	TGTGCCAGCAGTGAAGCCAAAGCACATCAGCCCCAGCATTTT
NA	TRBV28	TRBJ1-1	TRBD1	CASSFQGQAMPEAFF	TGTGCCAGCAGTTTTCAGGGACAGGCCATGCCTGAAGCTTTCTTT
NA	TRBV7-8	TRBJ2-7	NA	CASSPHGGLGEQYF	TGTGCCAGCAGCCCACACGGGGGACTCGGCGAGCAGTACTTC
NA	TRBV9	TRBJ1-3	NA	CASSPSGSGGNTIYF	TGTGCCAGCAGCCCATCAGGGTCGGGCGGAAACACCATATATTTT
few	TRBV5-1	TRBJ1-1	TRBD1	CASSLAPGTGDNTEAFF	TGCGCCAGCAGCTTGGCCCCGGGGACAGGGGATAACACTGAAGCTTTCTTT
NA	TRBV6-5	TRBJ2-7	NA	CASSSASSYEQYF	TGTGCCAGCAGTTCAGCGAGCTCCTACGAGCAGTACTTC
NA	TRBV2	TRBJ1-1	TRBD1	CASSGRQGDTEAFF	TGTGCCAGCAGTGGTAGACAGGGCGACACTGAAGCTTTCTTT
NA	TRBV30	TRBJ1-6	NA	CAWSDPGGMNSPLHF	TGTGCCTGGAGTGACCCCGGAGGGATGAATTCACCCCTCCACTTT
NA	TRBV30	TRBJ1-4	TRBD1	CAWSLFRQGPTNEKLFF	TGTGCCTGGAGCCTTTTTCGACAGGGGCCAACTAATGAAAAACTGTTTTTT
NA	TRBV27	TRBJ2-7	TRBD1	CASSPGQGAYEQYF	TGTGCCAGCAGTCCGGGACAGGGGGCCTACGAGCAGTACTTC
NA	TRBV24-1	TRBJ1-5	TRBD1	CATSVTGQGTNQPQHF	TGTGCCACCAGTGTAACAGGACAGGGAACCAATCAGCCCCAGCATTTT
few	TRBV13	TRBJ1-1	NA	CASSLGTGSEAFF	TGTGCCAGCAGCTTAGGTACAGGCTCTGAAGCTTTCTTT
NA	TRBV13	TRBJ1-6	NA	CASTPYDYGGRVNSPLHF	TGTGCCAGCACCCCTTACGATTATGGGGGCAGGGTTAATTCACCCCTCCACTTT
NA	TRBV7-6	TRBJ2-3	TRBD2	CASSLLQRGALTDTQYF	TGTGCCAGCAGCTTACTCCAGCGGGGGGCCCTCACAGATACGCAGTATTTT
NA	TRBV30	TRBJ1-5	TRBD1	CAWSDGQGPDQPQHF	TGTGCCTGGAGTGACGGACAGGGGCCAGATCAGCCCCAGCATTTT
NA	TRBV28	TRBJ2-5	TRBD2	CASSLAPRTSGSETQYF	TGTGCCAGCAGTTTAGCCCCACGGACTAGCGGGTCGGAGACCCAGTACTTC
once	TRBV15	TRBJ1-3	NA	CATSVGGTGNTIYF	TGTGCCACCAGCGTAGGGGGAACTGGAAACACCATATATTTT
NA	TRBV15	TRBJ2-7	NA	CATSSGKNYEQYF	TGTGCCACCAGCAGCGGGAAAAACTACGAGCAGTACTTC
NA	TRBV5-1	TRBJ1-2	TRBD1	CASTHGQGNYGYTF	TGCGCCAGCACCCACGGACAGGGGAACTATGGCTACACCTTC
NA	TRBV3-1/TRBV3-2	TRBJ2-7	TRBD2	CASSRGLAGGPYEQYF	TGTGCCAGCAGCCGAGGACTAGCGGGAGGGCCCTACGAGCAGTACTTC
NA	TRBV6-5	TRBJ2-7	NA	CATSVGAEQYF	TGTGCCACCAGCGTGGGGGCCGAGCAGTACTTC
NA	TRBV28	TRBJ1-4	NA	CASSLFGTKEKLFF	TGTGCCAGCAGTTTATTTGGCACGAAAGAAAAACTGTTTTTT
few	TRBV12-5	TRBJ2-2	NA	CASGPPDRAGELFF	TGTGCTAGTGGTCCCCCTGACAGAGCCGGGGAGCTGTTTTTT
NA	TRBV7-9	TRBJ1-6	TRBD1	CASGQGNSPLHF	TGTGCCAGTGGACAGGGAAATTCACCCCTCCACTTT
NA	TRBV3-1/TRBV3-2	TRBJ1-5	NA	CASSQAADNQPQHF	TGTGCCAGCAGCCAAGCTGCAGACAATCAGCCCCAGCATTTT
NA	TRBV3-1/TRBV3-2	TRBJ1-2	TRBD1	CASNNRGLDGYTF	TGTGCCAGCAATAACAGGGGGCTCGATGGCTACACCTTC
NA	TRBV9	TRBJ1-5	NA	CASSAGGLEGQPQHF	TGTGCCAGCAGCGCGGGGGGGCTAGAGGGCCAGCCCCAGCATTTT
once	TRBV5-1	TRBJ2-3	NA	CASSLGSLPYYTQYF	TGCGCCAGCAGCTTGGGTAGCTTACCGTACTATACGCAGTATTTT
NA	TRBV5-1	TRBJ2-5	NA	CASSLGAGTTYQETQYF	TGCGCCAGCAGCTTGGGCGCCGGGACAACGTACCAAGAGACCCAGTACTTC
NA	TRBV30	TRBJ1-2	NA	CAWGGLRIYGYTF	TGTGCCTGGGGGGGACTGCGGATCTATGGCTACACCTTC